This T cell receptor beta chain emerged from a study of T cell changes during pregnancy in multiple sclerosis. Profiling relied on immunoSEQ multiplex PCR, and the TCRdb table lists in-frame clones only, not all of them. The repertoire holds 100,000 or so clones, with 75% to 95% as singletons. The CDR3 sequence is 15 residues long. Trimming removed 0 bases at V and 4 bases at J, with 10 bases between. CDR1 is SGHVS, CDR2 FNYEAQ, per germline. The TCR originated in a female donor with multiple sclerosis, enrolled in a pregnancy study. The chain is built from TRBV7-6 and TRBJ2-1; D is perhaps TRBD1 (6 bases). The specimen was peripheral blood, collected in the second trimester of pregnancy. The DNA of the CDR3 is TGTGCCAGCAGCTTAGCGGACAGACAGTACAATGAGCAGTTCTTC. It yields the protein CASSLADRQYNEQFF.